This T cell receptor (beta chain) was captured by sequencing in a study of blood T cell repertoires in COVID-19. V lost 6 bases, J lost 7 bases, and 2 bases stayed unmatched. Germline CDR1 reads MNHEY; CDR2 reads SVGAGI. The CDR3 totals 11 residues. Profiling relied on immunoSEQ multiplex PCR, and the TCRdb table lists in-frame clones only, not all of them. Of approximately 140,000 clones listed, 88% are singletons. This clonotype was obtained from a human donor with COVID-19, enrolled during active disease. The donor label of this sample is uncertain. The genes are TRBV6-5 and TRBJ1-1, with 7 bases matching TRBD1. Sequencing used peripheral blood. The CDR3 loop reads CASRNRGEAFF. The CDR3 DNA reads TGTGCCAGCAGGAACAGGGGTGAAGCTTTCTTT.